This T cell receptor (beta chain) originates from a study of graft-versus-host responses after intestinal transplantation. About the study: Every recipient underwent anti-thymocyte globulin induction, then tacrolimus and steroids for three to four years. Study-wide results and caveats: Among circulating GvH clones, peak levels were associated with early post-transplant declines in HvG clones. Marrow from the recipient contained GvH clones, some of which had appeared first in ileum or blood.

Measured with immunoSEQ multiplex PCR; TCRdb has only the in-frame clones, and not every one. Here the sample spans under 100,000 clones, about nine tenths being singletons. This clone appeared a single time. The antigen is not known. Between the trimmed V and J ends, which lost 4 bases and 2 bases, there was a span of 12 bases. Germline V lookup: CDR1 SGHKS, CDR2 YYEKEE (reference sequence). The CDR3 extends over 15 amino acids. This clonotype was sampled from a human patient who received an intestinal transplant, so some T cells may come from the graft donor. The source was PBMCs, collected roughly 410 days after intestinal transplant. The chain has TRBV5-5 and TRBJ1-4; D ambiguous. The CDR3 coding sequence is TGTGCCAGCAGCCCCCTATCGGGGACTAATGAAAAACTGTTTTTT. It yields the protein CASSPLSGTNEKLFF. Variable domain in full (rest from reference TRBV5-5 and TRBJ1-4): DAGVTQSPTHLIKTRGQQVTLRCSPISGHKSVSWYQQVLGQGPQFIFQYYEKEERGRGNFPDRFSARQFPNYSSELNVNALLLGDSALYLCASSPLSGTNEKLFFGSGTQLSVL.